This entry lists 17 T cell receptor beta chains sequenced from one sample in a study of high-grade serous ovarian cancer treatment subgroups. The tumor samples were collected prior to definitive surgery or chemotherapy. TCRdb's copy holds only in-frame clones and misses some; the assay was immunoSEQ multiplex PCR. The data hold approximately 40,000 clones, with 79% observed a single time. The sequenced sample was tumor tissue. Receptors were obtained from a human donor with high-grade serous ovarian cancer.

The chain combines TRBV6-5 with TRBJ1-2, with no clear D. Germline values: CDR1 MNHEY, CDR2 SVGAGI. The V and J ends lost 8 bases and 3 bases respectively, with 10 bases between them. This CDR3 is 12 amino acids long. For the CDR3, the DNA is TGTGCCAGCCCTCCGGCTGACTATGGCTACACCTTC. This sequence encodes CASPPADYGYTF.

This clone occurred a few times. The gene calls are TRBV5-3 and TRBJ1-5, with D unclear. TRBV5-3 is noted as an ORF with a role that remains uncertain. CDR3 length: 15 amino acids. V was pared by 0 bases and J by 0 bases, with 7 bases between. This CDR3 reads CARSLERYSNQPQHF. In nucleotides, the CDR3 is TGTGCCAGAAGCTTGGAACGCTATAGCAATCAGCCCCAGCATTTT.

The chain couples TRBV6-6 to TRBJ1-2, with 7 bases lining up with TRBD1. The CDR3 runs 12 residues. The V gene end was trimmed by 5 bases and the J gene end by 7 bases; junction bases not matched to a gene: 4. CDR1 MNHNY and CDR2 SVGAGI come from the germline V gene (reference sequence). CDR3 amino acids: CASSQGGIGYTF. Here the CDR3 DNA reads TGTGCCAGCAGTCAGGGGGGGATTGGCTACACCTTC.

The rearrangement joins TRBV21-1 to TRBJ2-7; the D segment call TRBD2 is taken from the table without a DNA check. TRBV21-1 is a pseudogene. There are 14 residues in the CDR3. The CDR3 reads CASSKAERRYEQYF. The CDR3, as DNA: TGTGCCAGCAGCAAAGCAGAGAGGCGGTACGAGCAGTACTTC.

The rearrangement uses TRBV4-3 and TRBJ2-7; D unresolved. The CDR3 is made up of 14 amino acids. V lost 0 bases, J lost 4 bases, and 10 bases lay in between. The germline V gene has CDR1 LGHNA and CDR2 YSLEER. Here the CDR3 reads CASSQDWRPYEQYF. The CDR3 nucleotides are TGCGCCAGCAGCCAAGATTGGCGGCCTTACGAGCAGTACTTC.

The chain links TRBV7-9 to TRBJ1-1; D is perhaps TRBD1 (6 bases). The CDR3 is 18 amino acids. Germline V CDR1 and CDR2: SEHNR, FQNEAQ (reference sequence). Trimming left V 5 bases short and J 3 bases short, with 25 bases between. The CDR3 bases are TGTGCCAGCAGCGGGGGGGGCGGGCCCTTTGGTCCCGACACTGAAGCTTTCTTT. Its protein is CASSGGGGPFGPDTEAFF.

This chain uses TRBV5-4 with TRBJ2-5, with a tentative D call TRBD1 (6 bases). CDR3 length: 15 amino acids. The V gene lost 1 base and the J gene lost 2 bases, with 12 bases spanning the gap. CDR1 and CDR2 (germline): SGHNT, YYREEE (reference sequence). The CDR3 spells CASSLTARGQETQYF. The CDR3 region has the DNA TGTGCCAGCAGCTTGACAGCAAGGGGGCAAGAGACCCAGTACTTC.

There are a few counts of this clone. The V gene is TRBV19, the J gene TRBJ2-1; D is perhaps TRBD1 or TRBD2 (5 bases each). The CDR3 is made up of 15 amino acids. Germline V CDR1 and CDR2: LNHDA, SQIVND (reference sequence). Trimming removed 2 bases from V and 5 bases from J, with 13 bases in between. CDR3 DNA: TGTGCCAGTAGTATAACCGGGACGCTCGACAATGAGCAGTTCTTC. Protein product: CASSITGTLDNEQFF.

The chain carries TRBV5-6 and TRBJ2-1; tentative D call: TRBD2 (5 bases). Germline V gene sequence: CDR1 SGHDT, CDR2 YYEEEE. The CDR3 loop spans 15 amino acids. V lost 3 bases and J lost 4, with 14 bases in between. CDR3 DNA sequence: TGTGCCAGCAGCTGGGAGCGGAACACGTACAATGAGCAGTTCTTC. Translated, it gives CASSWERNTYNEQFF. The full variable domain, rest sourced from reference TRBV5-6 and TRBJ2-1, is DAGVTQSPTHLIKTRGQQVTLRCSPKSGHDTVSWYQQALGQGPQFIFQYYEEEERQRGNFPDRFSGHQFPNYSSELNVNALLLGDSALYLCASSWERNTYNEQFFGPGTRLTVL.

V usage is TRBV28 and J usage is TRBJ2-2, with D perhaps matching TRBD2 (5 bases). Germline loops: CDR1 MDHEN, CDR2 SYDVKM. The CDR3 loop spans 15 amino acids. V was pared by 10 bases and J by 5 bases, with 20 bases between. The CDR3 loop reads CATTPTGWETGELFF. CDR3 nucleotides: TGTGCCACCACCCCCACCGGGTGGGAGACCGGGGAGCTGTTTTTT.

The CDR3 nucleotides read TGTGCCAGTAGTACCCAGACAGTCATGAACACTGAAGCTTTCTTT. Translation gives CASSTQTVMNTEAFF. The chain combines TRBV19 with TRBJ1-1; weak D call: TRBD1 (5 bases). Germline loops: CDR1 LNHDA, CDR2 SQIVND (reference sequence). The CDR3 extends over 15 amino acids. V was cut by 4 bases and J by 0 bases, with 12 bases left in between.

This clone has more than one count but fewer than ten. V usage is TRBV19 and J usage is TRBJ1-5, with D uncertain. The CDR3 length is 14 residues. Germline CDR1 LNHDA, CDR2 SQIVND (reference sequence). The V end was cut by 0 bases, the J end by 5 bases, with 8 bases between. The CDR3 loop reads CASSIERGYQPQHF. The CDR3 DNA sequence: TGTGCCAGTAGTATAGAAAGAGGGTATCAGCCCCAGCATTTT.

The rearrangement uses TRBV7-8 and TRBJ2-7, with TRBD2 identical over 11 bases. The V gene end was trimmed by 3 bases and the J gene end by 7 bases; junction bases not matched to a gene: 8. CDR1 and CDR2 from the germline V gene are SGHVS and FQNEAQ. This CDR3 region has 15 residues. CDR3 nucleotide sequence: TGTGCCAGCAGCTTTGGGACTAGCGGAACGGGGGAGCAGTACTTC. Translating gives CASSFGTSGTGEQYF. The full variable domain, in which reference TRBV7-8 and TRBJ2-7 provide the parts outside the CDR3, is GAGVSQSPRYKVAKRGQDVALRCDPISGHVSLFWYQQALGQGPEFLTYFQNEAQLDKSGLPSDRFFAERPEGSVSTLKIQRTQQEDSAVYLCASSFGTSGTGEQYFGPGTRLTVT.

The chain couples TRBV4-1 to TRBJ2-2; 11 nucleotides line up with TRBD2. Germline V gene sequence: CDR1 MGHRA, CDR2 YSYEKL. This CDR3 contains 16 residues. The V segment lost 3 bases and the J segment 4 bases; nucleotides outside the gene matches: 4. CDR3 amino acids: CASSQGLAAGTGELFF. The CDR3 nucleotides are TGCGCCAGCAGCCAGGGACTAGCGGCAGGCACCGGGGAGCTGTTTTTT.

The J gene is TRBJ1-2, the V gene TRBV5-1; the D is unclear. Germline V CDR1 and CDR2: SGHRS, YFSETQ. The CDR3 runs to 11 residues. V was cut by 0 bases and J by 6 bases, with 3 bases left in between. CDR3 residues: CASSLEDGYTF. The CDR3 DNA is TGCGCCAGCAGCTTGGAGGATGGCTACACCTTC.

The chain has TRBV30 and TRBJ2-3; the D gene is possibly TRBD2 (5 bases). Trimming pared 0 bases from V and 3 bases from J, leaving 7 bases between. CDR1 GTSNPN and CDR2 SVGIG come from the germline V gene (reference sequence). The length of the CDR3 is 13 residues. The chain's CDR3 is CAWSVSGTDTQYF. CDR3 nucleotide sequence: TGTGCCTGGAGTGTATCGGGGACAGATACGCAGTATTTT.

J is TRBJ2-5 and V is TRBV5-1; TRBD1 might be the D (6 bases). The CDR3 covers 14 residues. The V gene's germline CDR1 is SGHRS and CDR2 YFSETQ. Trimming removed 4 bases from V and 2 bases from J, with 12 bases in between. The CDR3 is CASSKQGPQETQYF. Written as DNA, the CDR3 is TGCGCCAGCAGCAAACAGGGTCCGCAAGAGACCCAGTACTTC.